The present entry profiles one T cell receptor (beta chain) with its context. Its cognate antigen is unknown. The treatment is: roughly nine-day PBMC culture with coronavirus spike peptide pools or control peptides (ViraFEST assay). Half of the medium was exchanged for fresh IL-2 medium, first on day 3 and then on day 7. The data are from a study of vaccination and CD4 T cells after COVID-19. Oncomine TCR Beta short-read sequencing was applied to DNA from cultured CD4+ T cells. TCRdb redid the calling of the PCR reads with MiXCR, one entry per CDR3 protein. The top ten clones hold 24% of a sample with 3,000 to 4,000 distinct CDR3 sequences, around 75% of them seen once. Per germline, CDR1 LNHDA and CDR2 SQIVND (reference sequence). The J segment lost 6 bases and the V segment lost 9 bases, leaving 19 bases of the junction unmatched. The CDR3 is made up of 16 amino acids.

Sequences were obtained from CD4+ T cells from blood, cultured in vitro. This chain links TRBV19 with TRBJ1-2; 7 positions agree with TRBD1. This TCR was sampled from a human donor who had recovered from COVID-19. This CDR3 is CASNHQQGTPLDGYTF. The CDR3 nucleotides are TGTGCCAGCAACCACCAACAGGGGACACCGCTGGATGGCTACACCTTC.